Below, 25 T cell receptor beta chains from the same sample are listed, as sequenced in a study of OX40 agonist ivuxolimab in advanced cancers. The assay was immunoSEQ multiplex PCR, and TCRdb's table has in-frame clones only and misses some. The sample lists approximately 80,000 clones; about 92% were seen once. The sample was CD4+ or CD8+ T cells sorted from blood, taken in a trial of the OX40 agonist ivuxolimab. The source of these receptors is an adult with an advanced solid tumor such as melanoma, head and neck, liver or kidney cancer.

In DNA, the CDR3 is TGTGCCAGCAGCCTTCGGGACACCGGGGAGCTGTTTTTT. This gives the protein CASSLRDTGELFF. V usage is TRBV7-9 and J usage is TRBJ2-2; D uncertain. This CDR3 has 13 residues. Germline values: CDR1 SEHNR, CDR2 FQNEAQ (reference sequence). V lost 5 bases, J lost 3 bases, and 7 bases lay in between.

The chain uses TRBV12-5 and TRBJ2-4; 7 nucleotides agree with TRBD2. The V segment lost 8 bases and the J segment 2 bases; nucleotides outside the gene matches: 6. The CDR3 totals 14 residues. CDR1 and CDR2 (germline): LGHNT, FRNRAP. The DNA for the CDR3 is TGTGCTAGTTGGGGGGGAGGGCCCAAAAACATTCAGTACTTC. Protein sequence: CASWGGGPKNIQYF.

J is TRBJ2-1 and V is TRBV4-2; D might be TRBD2 (6 bases). This CDR3 contains 12 residues. Per the germline V gene, CDR1 is LGHNA and CDR2 is YNFKEQ. Trimming shortened V by 4 bases and J by 9 bases, and 10 bases separated the two germline ends. DNA for the CDR3: TGTGCCAGCAGCCCGACTAGAGGTGAGCAGTTCTTC. This sequence encodes CASSPTRGEQFF.

The chain has TRBV11-2 and TRBJ1-1; maybe TRBD1 (5 bases). CDR3 size: 13 residues. CDR1 and CDR2 from the germline V gene are SGHAT and FQNNGV. V gave up 3 bases and J gave up 4 bases, with 9 bases separating them. The CDR3 spells CASSFQQGTEAFF. CDR3 nucleotides: TGTGCCAGCAGCTTCCAGCAGGGCACTGAAGCTTTCTTT.

CDR3 coding DNA: TGTGCCAGCCTGGCCTCTGGGGCCAACGTCCTGACTTTC. Translating gives CASLASGANVLTF. This chain uses TRBV5-6 with TRBJ2-6; D call uncertain. Germline V gene sequence: CDR1 SGHDT, CDR2 YYEEEE. Trimming took 7 bases from V and 0 from J, leaving 5 bases between them. CDR3 length: 13 residues.

The count of this clone is one. V gene TRBV7-2 combines with J gene TRBJ2-7, with a possible D match to TRBD1 (5 bases). Germline loops: CDR1 SGHTA, CDR2 FQGNSA. V lost 3 bases and J 2 bases, leaving 11 bases between the germline ends. The CDR3 spans 14 residues. The CDR3 sequence is CASSFLTVPYEQYF. CDR3 bases: TGTGCCAGCAGCTTTCTGACAGTCCCCTACGAGCAGTACTTC.

This chain uses TRBV7-2 with TRBJ2-5; 9 bases are shared with TRBD2. With V trimmed by 5 bases and J by 1 base, 14 bases remained unmatched. From germline, CDR1 is SGHTA and CDR2 FQGNSA. The CDR3 length is 18 residues. CDR3 sequence: CASSPWGGASGVQETQYF. The CDR3 nucleotides read TGTGCCAGCAGCCCCTGGGGTGGGGCTAGCGGGGTCCAAGAGACCCAGTACTTC.

This chain links TRBV9 with TRBJ1-6; D not certain. V gave up 0 bases and J gave up 5 bases, with 6 bases separating them. CDR3 length equals 14 residues. Germline values: CDR1 SGDLS, CDR2 YYNGEE. CDR3 in DNA: TGTGCCAGCAGCGTAGTAGGAGATAATTCACCCCTCCACTTT. Its protein product is CASSVVGDNSPLHF.

The J gene is TRBJ2-3, the V gene TRBV10-1; D is unresolved. The V and J ends lost 7 bases and 3 bases respectively, with 8 bases between them. CDR3 size: 12 residues. Germline-derived CDR1 and CDR2 are WNHNN and SYGVQD (reference sequence). The CDR3: CASMGLTDTQYF. The CDR3 DNA sequence: TGCGCCAGCATGGGGTTGACAGATACGCAGTATTTT.

The V and J genes are TRBV6-1 and TRBJ1-5; 11 bases agree with TRBD1. Germline V gives CDR1 MNHNS, CDR2 SASEGT. Losses at the gene ends were 3 bases for V and 0 bases for J; bases not matched to a gene: 7. The CDR3 consists of 18 residues. The CDR3 is CASSDPIGQGASNQPQHF. CDR3 coding DNA: TGTGCCAGCAGTGACCCGATTGGACAGGGGGCTAGCAATCAGCCCCAGCATTTT.

About this clone itself: One junction end does not reproduce the germline sequence, and a read error may be involved. The chain links TRBV5-5 to TRBJ2-5; TRBD1 matches 8 bases. Germline CDR1 reads SGHKS; CDR2 reads YYEKEE (reference sequence). The CDR3 sequence is 14 residues long. CDR3 in amino acids: CASRSGQAQGTQYF. The CDR3 DNA is TGTGCCAGCAGGTCGGGACAGGCTCAAGGGACCCAGTACTTC.

As for this clone: Sequence at one end of the junction differs from germline and may be a read error. The sample carries other DNA sequences with the same CDR3. This rearrangement joins TRBV5-1 to TRBJ1-2; possible D gene TRBD1, 5 bases. CDR1 and CDR2 from the germline V gene are SGHRS and YFSETQ. The CDR3 loop spans 18 amino acids. In DNA, the CDR3 is TGCGCCAGCAGTTTGGGGTCTAGTAGACAGCAAGATAACTATGGCTACACCTTC. Translated: CASSLGSSRQQDNYGYTF.

The DNA of the CDR3 is TGTGCCAGCAGCTCCTCTAGCGGGCGCGTAATATCCTACGAGCAGTACTTC. The encoded protein is CASSSSSGRVISYEQYF. The chain carries TRBV7-6 and TRBJ2-7; 8 positions match TRBD2. Germline CDR1 is SGHVS and CDR2 is FNYEAQ. V lost 4 bases and J lost 1; bases outside the gene matches: 12. The CDR3 consists of 17 residues.

The chain employs TRBV5-6 and TRBJ1-2, with TRBD1 matching 8 bases. Germline V CDR1 and CDR2: SGHDT, YYEEEE. The junction had 7 bases not matched to a gene; V was cut back by 4 bases and J by 8 bases. The CDR3 spans 13 residues. The CDR3 loop is CASSRPGGAGYTF. In DNA, the CDR3 is TGTGCCAGCAGCCGTCCAGGGGGCGCCGGCTACACCTTC.

The chain couples TRBV29-1 to TRBJ2-1, with D perhaps matching TRBD1 (5 bases). The germline CDR1 and CDR2 sequences are SQVTM and ANQGSEA. This CDR3 contains 12 residues. The V gene lost 8 bases and the J gene lost 12 bases, with 20 bases spanning the gap. The CDR3 coding sequence is TGCAGCACCACAGACGTCCCCCAGGGGCAGTTCTTC. This translates into CSTTDVPQGQFF.

The CDR3 loop reads CASSLAPDRVTEAFF. In DNA form, the CDR3 reads TGTGCCAGCAGCTTGGCCCCGGACAGGGTCACTGAAGCTTTCTTT. The gene calls are TRBV5-6 and TRBJ1-1, with TRBD1 matching over 8 bases. The CDR3 is made up of 15 amino acids. The J segment lost 4 bases and the V segment lost 0 bases, leaving 5 bases of the junction unmatched. Germline CDR1 reads SGHDT; CDR2 reads YYEEEE.

The chain couples TRBV6-1 to TRBJ2-1; D is perhaps TRBD2 (6 bases). Germline-derived CDR1 and CDR2 are MNHNS and SASEGT. The length of the CDR3 is 13 residues. Trimming took 1 base from V and 14 from J, leaving 15 bases between them. In DNA, the CDR3 is TGTGCCAGCAGTGAAGGGCGGGTTGGAGGGGAGTTCTTC. The encoded protein is CASSEGRVGGEFF.

The V gene is TRBV5-4, the J gene TRBJ2-1; 9 bases line up with TRBD2. This CDR3 comprises 16 residues. V lost 3 bases and J lost 2; bases outside the gene matches: 6. From germline, CDR1 is SGHNT and CDR2 YYREEE (reference sequence). In DNA form, the CDR3 reads TGTGCCAGCAGCTGGGAGGGCGGGAGGGCCTACAATGAGCAGTTCTTC. It specifies CASSWEGGRAYNEQFF. Using reference TRBV5-4 and TRBJ2-1 for the parts outside the CDR3, the full variable domain is ETGVTQSPTHLIKTRGQQVTLRCSSQSGHNTVSWYQQALGQGPQFIFQYYREEENGRGNFPPRFSGLQFPNYSSELNVNALELDDSALYLCASSWEGGRAYNEQFFGPGTRLTVL.

The chain is built from TRBV19 and TRBJ1-5, with D maybe TRBD1 (6 bases). The CDR3 spans 15 residues. Trimming took off 3 bases at V and 2 bases at J, with 11 bases between the two ends. Germline V lookup: CDR1 LNHDA, CDR2 SQIVND (reference sequence). CDR3 nucleotides: TGTGCCAGTAGTATCGACAGGTTTGGCAATCAGCCCCAGCATTTT. Its translation is CASSIDRFGNQPQHF.

The count of this clone is one. The chain employs TRBV6-1 and TRBJ1-5; unclear D gene. V was cut by 2 bases and J by 6 bases, with 8 bases left in between. The germline gives CDR1 MNHNS, CDR2 SASEGT. The CDR3 length is 13 residues. The CDR3 spells CASSENGFQPQHF. The DNA for the CDR3 is TGTGCCAGCAGTGAAAATGGGTTTCAGCCCCAGCATTTT.

The genes are TRBV2 and TRBJ2-7, with D possibly being TRBD2 (5 bases). Germline values: CDR1 SNHLY, CDR2 FYNNEI. The V end was cut by 7 bases, the J end by 6 bases, with 16 bases between. CDR3 length equals 13 residues. The CDR3 nucleotides read TGTGCCAGCATGAGGGATCTCCCCCTCGAGCAGTACTTC. This gives the protein CASMRDLPLEQYF.

V gene TRBV6-1 combines with J gene TRBJ1-1; possible D gene TRBD1, 5 bases. The CDR3 is 14 residues long. Germline V gene data show CDR1 as MNHNS and CDR2 as SASEGT. Trimming removed 6 bases from V and 4 bases from J, with 15 bases in between. The chain's CDR3 is CASSALGGITEAFF. The DNA for the CDR3 is TGTGCCAGCAGCGCCCTGGGGGGGATCACTGAAGCTTTCTTT.

The rearrangement joins TRBV5-6 to TRBJ2-7; no firm D call. V was cut by 3 bases and J by 4 bases, with 14 bases left in between. CDR3 size: 14 residues. CDR1 and CDR2 from the germline V gene are SGHDT and YYEEEE. CDR3 residues: CASSSTRSFYEQYF. CDR3 nucleotide sequence: TGTGCCAGCAGCTCAACACGGTCATTTTACGAGCAGTACTTC.

The chain uses TRBV27 and TRBJ2-7; TRBD1 agrees at 9 bases. The junction had 7 bases not matched to a gene; V was cut back by 0 bases and J by 4 bases. Per the germline V gene, CDR1 is MNHEY and CDR2 is SMNVEV (reference sequence). This CDR3 region has 16 residues. As DNA, the CDR3 is TGTGCCAGCAGTTTATCGATACAGGGGGCAGGTTACGAGCAGTACTTC. Its protein product is CASSLSIQGAGYEQYF.

The chain links TRBV5-1 to TRBJ1-1; TRBD1 might be the D (6 bases). Between the trimmed V and J ends, which lost 0 bases and 0 bases, there was a span of 15 bases. Germline loops: CDR1 SGHRS, CDR2 YFSETQ. The CDR3 covers 17 residues. CDR3 in amino acids: CASSLGPSGAVNTEAFF. CDR3 DNA: TGCGCCAGCAGCTTGGGTCCCTCGGGGGCCGTGAACACTGAAGCTTTCTTT. Full variable domain (missing parts from reference TRBV5-1 and TRBJ1-1): KAGVTQTPRYLIKTRGQQVTLSCSPISGHRSVSWYQQTPGQGLQFLFEYFSETQRNKGNFPGRFSGRQFSNSRSEMNVSTLELGDSALYLCASSLGPSGAVNTEAFFGQGTRLTVV.